Listed below are T cell receptor beta chains from one sample, sequenced in a study of T cell responses to AZD1222 COVID-19 vaccine. Measured with immunoSEQ multiplex PCR; TCRdb has only the in-frame clones, and not every one. The sample lists about 76,000 clones; 60% to 85% were seen once. The sequenced sample was peripheral blood, obtained 28 days after the second dose of the MenACWY control vaccine. All receptors come from an adult who received the MenACWY meningococcal vaccine as a control. The CDR3 runs from the conserved cysteine through the conserved F or W. Fields, in order: V gene, clone size, J gene, D gene, CDR3 protein, CDR3 DNA. The D gene is left open where the match is weak. Clone size is stated in some rows and not others, as once, few, many or a class when expanded.

TRBV28	few	TRBJ2-1	.	CASSIGSQPFGDEQFF	TGTGCCAGCAGTATAGGGTCACAACCATTTGGGGATGAGCAGTTCTTC
TRBV3-1/TRBV3-2	.	TRBJ2-3	.	CASSHEPTQRGTGAQYF	TGTGCCAGCAGCCACGAACCTACCCAGCGGGGGACAGGAGCGCAGTATTTT
TRBV30	.	TRBJ2-7	TRBD1	CAWNTGGFSYEQYF	TGTGCCTGGAACACAGGGGGCTTTTCCTACGAGCAGTACTTC
TRBV6-2/TRBV6-3	.	TRBJ1-1	TRBD1	CASSPPDRGTEAFF	TGTGCCAGCAGTCCCCCGGACAGGGGCACTGAAGCTTTCTTT
TRBV5-1	.	TRBJ2-1	TRBD2	CASSLTSGDNEQFF	TGCGCCAGCAGCTTGACTAGCGGTGACAATGAGCAGTTCTTC
TRBV2	once	TRBJ2-7	.	CASMFDQSYEQYF	TGTGCCAGCATGTTCGATCAATCCTACGAGCAGTACTTC
TRBV6-6	.	TRBJ2-5	TRBD2	CASSYGGGETQYF	TGTGCCAGCAGTTACGGGGGGGGAGAGACCCAGTACTTC
TRBV15	.	TRBJ2-3	.	CATSRENRVGTDTQYF	TGTGCCACCAGCAGAGAGAATAGGGTAGGCACAGATACGCAGTATTTT
TRBV19	.	TRBJ1-5	.	CASSILGKPQHF	TGTGCCAGTAGTATCTTGGGGAAGCCCCAGCATTTT
TRBV28	few	TRBJ1-5	TRBD1	CASSPAGGNQPQHF	TGTGCCAGCAGTCCTGCAGGGGGAAATCAGCCCCAGCATTTT
TRBV18	few	TRBJ2-1	.	CASSPPATGRYNEQFF	TGTGCCAGCTCACCACCGGCAACAGGGAGATACAATGAGCAGTTCTTC
TRBV4-1	.	TRBJ2-4	.	CASSQDSLNIQYF	TGCGCCAGCAGCCAAGATTCTCTAAACATTCAGTACTTC
TRBV15	.	TRBJ1-2	.	CATSRDPDYGYTF	TGTGCCACCAGCAGAGATCCAGACTATGGCTACACCTTC
TRBV11-3	.	TRBJ2-3	.	CASSLDGGYTQYF	TGTGCCAGCAGCTTAGATGGGGGATATACGCAGTATTTT
TRBV4-2	.	TRBJ1-3	.	CASSQDPSSGNTIYF	TGTGCCAGCAGCCAAGATCCGAGCTCTGGAAACACCATATATTTT
TRBV6-5	.	TRBJ2-1	.	CASRESASTYNEQFF	TGTGCCAGCAGGGAGTCAGCATCGACCTACAATGAGCAGTTCTTC
TRBV12-5	.	TRBJ2-7	.	CASGLDQGPRGEQYF	TGTGCTAGTGGTTTGGATCAGGGGCCTCGGGGCGAGCAGTACTTC
TRBV30	.	TRBJ2-5	.	CAWSSPSGGETQYF	TGTGCCTGGAGTAGCCCCAGCGGAGGAGAGACCCAGTACTTC
TRBV6-2/TRBV6-3	once	TRBJ2-6	.	CASSSSLTQISGANVLTF	TGTGCCAGCAGTTCTTCTCTAACACAAATCTCTGGGGCCAACGTCCTGACTTTC
TRBV28	.	TRBJ1-2	.	CASSYAGTYGYTF	TGTGCCAGCAGTTACGCTGGGACATATGGCTACACCTTC
TRBV18	.	TRBJ2-7	.	CASSLGGSEQYF	TGTGCCAGCTCCCTTGGGGGGTCCGAGCAGTACTTC
TRBV18	.	TRBJ2-5	.	CASSPGQTQYF	TGTGCCAGCTCACCAGGGCAGACCCAGTACTTC